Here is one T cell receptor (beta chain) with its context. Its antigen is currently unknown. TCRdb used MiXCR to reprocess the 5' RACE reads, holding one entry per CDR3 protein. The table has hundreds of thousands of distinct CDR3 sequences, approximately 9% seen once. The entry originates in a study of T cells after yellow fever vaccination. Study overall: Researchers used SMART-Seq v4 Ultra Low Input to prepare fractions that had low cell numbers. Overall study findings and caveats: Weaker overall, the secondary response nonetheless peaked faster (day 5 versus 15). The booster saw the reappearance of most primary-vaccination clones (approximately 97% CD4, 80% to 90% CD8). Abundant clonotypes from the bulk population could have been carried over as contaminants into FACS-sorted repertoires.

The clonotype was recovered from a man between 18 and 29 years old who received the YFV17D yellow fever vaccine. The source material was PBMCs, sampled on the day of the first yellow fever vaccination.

CDR3 region: CATTGQTYNEQFF. The CDR3 bases are TGTGCCACCACGGGACAGACCTACAATGAGCAGTTCTTC. This chain links TRBV10-3 with TRBJ2-1; 7 bases are a match to TRBD1. CDR3 length: 13 residues. V lost 10 bases and J lost 2; bases outside the gene matches: 5. Looked up from germline, CDR1 is ENHRY and CDR2 is SYGVKD.